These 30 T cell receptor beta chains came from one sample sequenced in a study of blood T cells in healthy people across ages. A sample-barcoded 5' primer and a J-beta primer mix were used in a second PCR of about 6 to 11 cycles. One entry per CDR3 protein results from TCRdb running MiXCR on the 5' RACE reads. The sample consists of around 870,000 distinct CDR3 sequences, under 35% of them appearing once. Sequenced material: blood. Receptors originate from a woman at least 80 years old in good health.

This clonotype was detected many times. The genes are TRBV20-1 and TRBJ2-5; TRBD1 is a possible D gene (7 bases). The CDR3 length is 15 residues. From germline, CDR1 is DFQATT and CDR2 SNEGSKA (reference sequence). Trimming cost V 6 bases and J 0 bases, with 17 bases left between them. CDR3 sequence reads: CSAVDQGGDQETQYF. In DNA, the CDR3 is TGCAGTGCCGTAGATCAGGGGGGAGACCAAGAGACCCAGTACTTC.

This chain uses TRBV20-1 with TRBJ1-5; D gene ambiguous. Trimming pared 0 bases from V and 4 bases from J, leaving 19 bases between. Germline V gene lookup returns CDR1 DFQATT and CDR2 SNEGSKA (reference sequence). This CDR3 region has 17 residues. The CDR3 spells CSARDQRLARENQPQHF. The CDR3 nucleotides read TGCAGTGCTAGAGATCAAAGATTGGCCCGAGAAAATCAGCCCCAGCATTTT.

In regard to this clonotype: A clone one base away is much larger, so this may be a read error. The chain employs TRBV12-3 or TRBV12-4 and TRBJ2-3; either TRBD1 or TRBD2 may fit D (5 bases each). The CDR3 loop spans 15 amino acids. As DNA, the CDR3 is TGTGCCAGCAGTTTATTGGCAGGGAGCACAGATGCGCAGTATTTT. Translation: CASSLLAGSTDAQYF.

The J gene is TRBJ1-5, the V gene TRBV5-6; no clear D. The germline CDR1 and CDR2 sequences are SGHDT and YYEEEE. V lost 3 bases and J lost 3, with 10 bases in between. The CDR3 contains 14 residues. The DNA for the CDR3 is TGTGCCAGCAGCTGGCGCCGGAACAATCAGCCCCAGCATTTT. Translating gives CASSWRRNNQPQHF.

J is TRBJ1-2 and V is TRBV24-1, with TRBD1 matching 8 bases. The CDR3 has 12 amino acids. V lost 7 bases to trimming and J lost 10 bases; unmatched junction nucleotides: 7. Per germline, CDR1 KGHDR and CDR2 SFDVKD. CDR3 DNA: TGTGCCACCAGGAGCCTACAGGGGGACTACACCTTC. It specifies CATRSLQGDYTF.

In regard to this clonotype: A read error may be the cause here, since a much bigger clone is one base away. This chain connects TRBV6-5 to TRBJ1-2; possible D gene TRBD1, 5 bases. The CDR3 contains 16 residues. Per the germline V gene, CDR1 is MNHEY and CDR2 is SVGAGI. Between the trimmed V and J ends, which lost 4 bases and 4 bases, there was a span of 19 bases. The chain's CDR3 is CASSWTGDGFTYGYTF. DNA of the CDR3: TGTGCCAGCAGTTGGACTGGGGACGGTTTCACCTATGGCTACACCTTC.

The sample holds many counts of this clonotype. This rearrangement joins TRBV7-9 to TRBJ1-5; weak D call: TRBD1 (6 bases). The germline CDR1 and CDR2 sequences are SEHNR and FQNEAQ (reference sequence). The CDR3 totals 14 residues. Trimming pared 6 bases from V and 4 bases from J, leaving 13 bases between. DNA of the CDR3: TGTGCCAGCAGTCCTGGACAGATAAATCAGCCCCAGCATTTT. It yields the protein CASSPGQINQPQHF.

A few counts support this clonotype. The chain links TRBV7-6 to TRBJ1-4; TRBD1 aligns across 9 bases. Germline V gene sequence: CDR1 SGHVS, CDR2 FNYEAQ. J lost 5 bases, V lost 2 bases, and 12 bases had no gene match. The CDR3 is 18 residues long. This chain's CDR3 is CASSLYSPRDRANEKLFF. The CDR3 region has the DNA TGTGCCAGCAGCTTATATTCCCCCCGGGACAGGGCGAATGAAAAACTGTTTTTT.

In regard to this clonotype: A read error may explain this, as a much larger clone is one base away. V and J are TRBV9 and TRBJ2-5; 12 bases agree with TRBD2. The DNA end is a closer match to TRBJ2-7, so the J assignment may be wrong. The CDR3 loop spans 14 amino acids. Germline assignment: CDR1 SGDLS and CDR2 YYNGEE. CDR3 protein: CASSASGGVNEQYF. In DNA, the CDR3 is TGTGCCAGCAGCGCTAGCGGGGGGGTTAACGAGCAGTACTTC.

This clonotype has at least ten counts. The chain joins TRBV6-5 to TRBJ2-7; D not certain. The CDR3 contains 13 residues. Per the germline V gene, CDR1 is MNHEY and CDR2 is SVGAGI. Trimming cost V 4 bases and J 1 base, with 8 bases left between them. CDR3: CASSSPRSYEQYF. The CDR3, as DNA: TGTGCCAGCAGTTCCCCGAGGTCCTACGAGCAGTACTTC.

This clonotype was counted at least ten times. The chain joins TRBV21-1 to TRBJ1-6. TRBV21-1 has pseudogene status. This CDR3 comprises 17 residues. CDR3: CASRQKRAEGYNSPLHF. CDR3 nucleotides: TGTGCCAGCAGACAAAAACGAGCGGAGGGTTATAATTCACCCCTCCACTTT.

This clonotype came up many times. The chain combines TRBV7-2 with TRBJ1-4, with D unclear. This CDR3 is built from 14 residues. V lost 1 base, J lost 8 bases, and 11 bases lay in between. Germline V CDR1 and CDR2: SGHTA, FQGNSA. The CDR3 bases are TGTGCCAGCAGCTTAGGGCAGACGGGGGAAAAACTGTTTTTT. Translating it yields CASSLGQTGEKLFF.

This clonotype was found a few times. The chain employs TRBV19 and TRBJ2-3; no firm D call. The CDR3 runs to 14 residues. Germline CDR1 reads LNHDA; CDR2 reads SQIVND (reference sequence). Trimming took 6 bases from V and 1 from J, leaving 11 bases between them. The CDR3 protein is CASRTVAGTDTQYF. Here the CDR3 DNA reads TGTGCCAGTAGAACCGTCGCAGGCACAGATACGCAGTATTTT.

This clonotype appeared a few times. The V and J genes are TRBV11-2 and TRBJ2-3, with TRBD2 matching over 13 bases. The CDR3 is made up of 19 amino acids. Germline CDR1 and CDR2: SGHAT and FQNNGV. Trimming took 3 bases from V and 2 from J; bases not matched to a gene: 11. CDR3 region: CASSLGGTSGAWTTDTQYF. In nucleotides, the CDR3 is TGTGCCAGCAGCTTGGGGGGGACTAGCGGGGCTTGGACCACAGATACGCAGTATTTT.

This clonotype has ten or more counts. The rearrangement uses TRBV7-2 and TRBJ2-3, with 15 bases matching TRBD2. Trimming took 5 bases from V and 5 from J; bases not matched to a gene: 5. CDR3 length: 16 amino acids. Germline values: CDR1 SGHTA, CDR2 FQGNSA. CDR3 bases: TGTGCCAGCAGCGCTGGACTAGCGGGGGGGCTAGATACGCAGTATTTT. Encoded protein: CASSAGLAGGLDTQYF.

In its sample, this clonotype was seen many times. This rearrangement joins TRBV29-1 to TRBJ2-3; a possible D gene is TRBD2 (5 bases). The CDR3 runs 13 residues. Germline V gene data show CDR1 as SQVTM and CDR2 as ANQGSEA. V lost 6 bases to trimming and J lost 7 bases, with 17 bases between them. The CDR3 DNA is TGCAGCGTCGCCCTAGCTGGCGCGAATACGCAGTATTTT. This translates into CSVALAGANTQYF.

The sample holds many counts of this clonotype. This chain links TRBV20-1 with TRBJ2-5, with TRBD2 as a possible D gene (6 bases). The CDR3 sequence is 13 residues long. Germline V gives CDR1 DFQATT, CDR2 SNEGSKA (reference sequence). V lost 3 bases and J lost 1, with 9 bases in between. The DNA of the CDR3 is TGCAGTGCTAGCGCGGGGACCCAAGAGACCCAGTACTTC. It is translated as CSASAGTQETQYF.

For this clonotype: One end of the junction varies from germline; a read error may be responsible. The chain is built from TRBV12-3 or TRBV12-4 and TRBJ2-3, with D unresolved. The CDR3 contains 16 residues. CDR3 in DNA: TGTGCCAGCAGCCTTCGTGGCGGAGTGAGAGCAGATGCGCAGTATTTT. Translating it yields CASSLRGGVRADAQYF.

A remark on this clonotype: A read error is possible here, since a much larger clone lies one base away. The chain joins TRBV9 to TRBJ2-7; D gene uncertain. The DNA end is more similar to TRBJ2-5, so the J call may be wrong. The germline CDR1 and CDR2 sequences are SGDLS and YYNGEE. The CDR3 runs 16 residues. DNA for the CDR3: TGTGCCAGCAGCGTTCTCGGCTCCTTGGAGCAAGAGACCCAGTACTTC. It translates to CASSVLGSLEQETQYF.

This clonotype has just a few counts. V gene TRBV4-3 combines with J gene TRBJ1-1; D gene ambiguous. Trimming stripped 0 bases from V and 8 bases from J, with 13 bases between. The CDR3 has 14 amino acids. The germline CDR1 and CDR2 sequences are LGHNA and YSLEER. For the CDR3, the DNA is TGCGCCAGCAGCCAAGATAGTGTAAGAACCGAAGCTTTCTTT. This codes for CASSQDSVRTEAFF.

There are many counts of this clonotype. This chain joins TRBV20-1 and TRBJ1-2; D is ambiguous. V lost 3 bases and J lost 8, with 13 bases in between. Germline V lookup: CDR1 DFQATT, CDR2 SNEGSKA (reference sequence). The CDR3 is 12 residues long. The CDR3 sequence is CSASGRTAGYTF. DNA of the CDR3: TGCAGTGCTAGCGGACGGACGGCCGGCTACACCTTC.

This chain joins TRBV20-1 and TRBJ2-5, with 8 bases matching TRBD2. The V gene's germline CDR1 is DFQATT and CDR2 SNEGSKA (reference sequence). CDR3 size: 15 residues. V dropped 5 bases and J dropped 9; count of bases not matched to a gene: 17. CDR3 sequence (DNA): TGCAGTGCTCCTGATCTAGCGGGCCCCCTCAGGGCCCAGTACTTC. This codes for CSAPDLAGPLRAQYF.

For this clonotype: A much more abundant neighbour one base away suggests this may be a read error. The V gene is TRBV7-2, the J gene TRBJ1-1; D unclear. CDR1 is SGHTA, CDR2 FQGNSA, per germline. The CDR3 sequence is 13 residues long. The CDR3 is CVSSYYRRAEAFF. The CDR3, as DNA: TGTGTCAGCAGCTACTACAGACGGGCTGAAGCTTTCTTT.

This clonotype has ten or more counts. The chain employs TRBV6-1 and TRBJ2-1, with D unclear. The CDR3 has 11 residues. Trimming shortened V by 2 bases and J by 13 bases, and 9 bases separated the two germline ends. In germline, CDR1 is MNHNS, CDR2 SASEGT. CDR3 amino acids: CASSELLFQFF. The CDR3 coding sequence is TGTGCCAGCAGTGAATTACTGTTTCAGTTCTTC.

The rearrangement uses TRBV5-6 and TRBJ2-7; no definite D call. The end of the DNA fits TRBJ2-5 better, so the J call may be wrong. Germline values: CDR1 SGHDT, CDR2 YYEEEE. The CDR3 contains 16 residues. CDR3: CASSFAPGWGRETQYF. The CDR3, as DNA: TGTGCCAGCAGTTTCGCCCCCGGCTGGGGTCGGGAGACCCAGTACTTC.

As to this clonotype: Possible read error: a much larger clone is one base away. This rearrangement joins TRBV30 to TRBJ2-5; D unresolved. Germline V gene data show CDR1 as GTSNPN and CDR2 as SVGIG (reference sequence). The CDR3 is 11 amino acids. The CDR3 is CAWTNGYGQYF. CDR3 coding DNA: TGTGCTTGGACGAACGGGTACGGGCAGTACTTC.

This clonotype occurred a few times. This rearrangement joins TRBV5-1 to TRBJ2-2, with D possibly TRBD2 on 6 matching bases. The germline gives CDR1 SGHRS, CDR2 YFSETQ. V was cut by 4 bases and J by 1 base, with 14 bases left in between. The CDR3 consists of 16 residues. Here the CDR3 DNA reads TGCGCCAGCAGCCGGGAGAACAGCCTGAACACCGGGGAGCTGTTTTTT. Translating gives CASSRENSLNTGELFF.

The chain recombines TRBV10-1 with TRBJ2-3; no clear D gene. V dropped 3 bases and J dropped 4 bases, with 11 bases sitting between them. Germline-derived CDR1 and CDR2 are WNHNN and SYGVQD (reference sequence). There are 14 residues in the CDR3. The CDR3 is CASSDFIVADTQYF. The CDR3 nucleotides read TGCGCCAGCAGTGATTTTATAGTTGCAGATACGCAGTATTTT.

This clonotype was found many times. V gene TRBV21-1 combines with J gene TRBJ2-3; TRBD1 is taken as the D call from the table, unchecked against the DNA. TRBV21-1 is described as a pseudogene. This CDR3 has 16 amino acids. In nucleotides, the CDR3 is TGTGCCAGCAGCCGAGGGGGTCCTCAATCCTCGGATACGCAGTATTTT. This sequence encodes CASSRGGPQSSDTQYF.

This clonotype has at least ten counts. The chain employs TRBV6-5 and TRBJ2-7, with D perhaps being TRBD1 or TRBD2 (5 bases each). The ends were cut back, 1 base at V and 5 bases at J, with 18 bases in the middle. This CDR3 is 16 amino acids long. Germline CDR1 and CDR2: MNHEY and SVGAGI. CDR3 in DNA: TGTGCCAGCAGTTACTTACCGTCCGGGACGGGCGACGAGCAGTACTTC. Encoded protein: CASSYLPSGTGDEQYF.